What follows describes a single T cell receptor (beta chain). The antigen remains unidentified. In the authors' methods: ImmunoSEQ gave junction-only sequences without quality scores, so filtering differed. Profiling relied on immunoSEQ multiplex PCR, and the TCRdb table lists in-frame clones only, not all of them. Clone size and the V and J calls come from that table; the DNA yielded D and trimming. The table records 2.3 million or so clones, over 85% of them present only once. The sample originates from a study of shared clonotypes between healthy human individuals. Broader study findings: The authors expected sequencing depth to affect clonotype sharing among donors. Estimated clonotype richness was generally higher in naive than memory subsets. Generation of non-shared clonotypes was less probable than generation of clonotypes shared by all four donors.

The germline V gene has CDR1 ENHRY and CDR2 SYGVKD. This CDR3 has 20 residues. The ends lost 2 bases at V and 10 bases at J; junction bases unmatched: 19. The sequence was obtained from a young man in good health. Some clones in this sample may be carry-over from other donors' samples. The genes are TRBV10-3 and TRBJ2-1; 14 nucleotides align to TRBD2. Sequences were obtained from naive CD4+ T cells from PBMCs. Described subset: CD45RA+ positively selected. This chain's CDR3 is CAISEPRRLAGGNGVMEQFF. The DNA of the CDR3 is TGTGCCATCAGTGAGCCGAGGAGACTAGCGGGAGGGAATGGGGTTATGGAGCAGTTCTTC.